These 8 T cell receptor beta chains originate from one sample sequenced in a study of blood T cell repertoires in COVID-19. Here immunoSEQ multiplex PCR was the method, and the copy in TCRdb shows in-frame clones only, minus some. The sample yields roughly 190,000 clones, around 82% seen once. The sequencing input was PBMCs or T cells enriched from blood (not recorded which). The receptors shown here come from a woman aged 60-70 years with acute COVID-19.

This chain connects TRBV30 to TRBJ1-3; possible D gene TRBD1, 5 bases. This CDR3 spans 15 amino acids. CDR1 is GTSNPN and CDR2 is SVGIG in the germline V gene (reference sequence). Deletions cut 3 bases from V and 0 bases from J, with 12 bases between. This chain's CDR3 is CAWRGRADSGNTIYF. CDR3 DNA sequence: TGTGCCTGGAGGGGCAGGGCCGACTCTGGAAACACCATATATTTT. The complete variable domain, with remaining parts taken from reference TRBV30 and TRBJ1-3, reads SQTIHQWPATLVQPVGSPLSLECTVEGTSNPNLYWYRQAAGRGLQLLFYSVGIGQISSEVPQNLSASRPQDRQFILSSKKLLLSDSGFYLCAWRGRADSGNTIYFGEGSWLTVV.

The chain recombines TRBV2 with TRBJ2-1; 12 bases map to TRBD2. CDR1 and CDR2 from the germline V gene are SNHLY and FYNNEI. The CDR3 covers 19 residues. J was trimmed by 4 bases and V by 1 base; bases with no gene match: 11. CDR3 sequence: CASSEVRQRLAGGYNEQFF. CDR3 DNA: TGTGCCAGCAGTGAAGTGCGCCAACGGCTAGCGGGGGGGTACAATGAGCAGTTCTTC.

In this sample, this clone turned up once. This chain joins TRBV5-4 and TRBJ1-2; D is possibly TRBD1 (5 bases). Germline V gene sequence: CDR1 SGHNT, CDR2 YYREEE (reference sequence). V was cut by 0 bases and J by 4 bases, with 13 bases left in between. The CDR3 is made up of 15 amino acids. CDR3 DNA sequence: TGTGCCAGCAGCTTGGGGGTAGGGGAAGGCTATGGCTACACCTTC. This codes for CASSLGVGEGYGYTF.

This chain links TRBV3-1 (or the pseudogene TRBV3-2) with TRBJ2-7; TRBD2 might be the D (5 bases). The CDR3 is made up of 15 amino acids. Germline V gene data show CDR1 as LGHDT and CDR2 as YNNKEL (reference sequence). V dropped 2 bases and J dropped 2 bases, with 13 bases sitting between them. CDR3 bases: TGTGCCAGCAGCCAAAAAAGGCGGGCAGCCTACGAGCAGTACTTC. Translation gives CASSQKRRAAYEQYF.

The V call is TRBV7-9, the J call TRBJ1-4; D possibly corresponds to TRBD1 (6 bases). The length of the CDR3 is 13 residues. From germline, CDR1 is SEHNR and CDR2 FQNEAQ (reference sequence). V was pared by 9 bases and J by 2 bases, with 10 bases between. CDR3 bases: TGTGCCAGTCTCACAGGGACTAATGAAAAACTGTTTTTT. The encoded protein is CASLTGTNEKLFF.

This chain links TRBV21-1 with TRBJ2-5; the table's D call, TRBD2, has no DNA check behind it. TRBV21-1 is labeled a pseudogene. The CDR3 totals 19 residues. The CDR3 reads CASSKVPGLAGGRQETQYF. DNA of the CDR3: TGTGCCAGCAGCAAAGTACCGGGACTAGCGGGGGGGCGTCAAGAGACCCAGTACTTC.

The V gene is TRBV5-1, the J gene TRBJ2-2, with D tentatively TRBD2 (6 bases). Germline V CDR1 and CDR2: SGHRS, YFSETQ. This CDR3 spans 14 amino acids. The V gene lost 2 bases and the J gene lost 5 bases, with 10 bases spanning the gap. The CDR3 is CASSLWGETGELFF. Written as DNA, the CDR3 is TGCGCCAGCAGCTTATGGGGGGAAACCGGGGAGCTGTTTTTT.

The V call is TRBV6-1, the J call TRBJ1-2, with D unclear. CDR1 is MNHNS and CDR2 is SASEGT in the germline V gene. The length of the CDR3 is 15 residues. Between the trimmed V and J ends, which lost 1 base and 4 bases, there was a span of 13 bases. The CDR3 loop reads CASSEGGVLVYGYTF. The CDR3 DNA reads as TGTGCCAGCAGTGAAGGGGGAGTTTTGGTCTATGGCTACACCTTC.